These T cell receptor beta chains were read from a single sample in a study of HIV-infected children after antiretroviral therapy interruption. TCRdb redid the calling of the 3' RACE reads with MiXCR, one entry per CDR3 protein. The profile shows about 89,000 distinct CDR3 sequences, under 8% of them singletons. The material sequenced was CD45RA+ CD4+ T cells from PBMCs, pooled from several time points, taken from a donor given antiretroviral therapy, either interrupted or continuous. These receptor sequences come from a pool of human donors with HIV. The CDR3 runs from the conserved cysteine through the conserved F or W. A D gene is named only where the DNA matches it firmly. The listing skips clone size in some rows; elsewhere it reads once, few, many or a size class.

TGTGCCAGCAGCCAACAGGGCAGCTATGGCTACACCTTC,CASSQQGSYGYTF,-,TRBJ1-2,many,TRBV14
TGTGCCAGCAGCCTACTAGGGGACTACAATGAGCAGTTCTTC,CASSLLGDYNEQFF,-,TRBJ2-1,many,TRBV11-2
TGTGCCAGCTCACCACCGACAACCGCCGGGACGGAGCATGAAAAACTGTTTTTT,CASSPPTTAGTEHEKLFF,-,TRBJ1-4,many,TRBV18
TGTGCCAGCAGCAAAGCGGGTCATACCTCCTACGAGCAGTACTTC,CASSKAGHTSYEQYF,-,TRBJ2-7,once,TRBV12-3/TRBV12-4
TGTGCCAGAAGGGACAGGGCTAATGAAAAACTGTTTTTT,CARRDRANEKLFF,TRBD1,TRBJ1-4,many,TRBV2
TGCGCCAGCAGTCCCGGGAATCGAGATTCACCCCTCCACTTT,CASSPGNRDSPLHF,-,TRBJ1-6,few,TRBV5-1
TGTGCCAGTAGAAACACCCTATACACCGGGGAGCTGTTTTTT,CASRNTLYTGELFF,-,TRBJ2-2,many,TRBV19
TGTGCCAGCAGCCCCGGACAGGTGATCAATCAGCCCCAGCATTTT,CASSPGQVINQPQHF,TRBD1,TRBJ1-5,many,TRBV27
TGCGCCAGCAGCCAAGTGGGAGGGCGAACCCACGAGCAGTACTTC,CASSQVGGRTHEQYF,TRBD2,TRBJ2-7,-,TRBV4-1
TGTGCCAGCAAAGCAGGGACCTACGAGCAGTACTTC,CASKAGTYEQYF,-,TRBJ2-7,medium-sized,TRBV21-1
TGTGCCAGCAGCCAGGGACAGGCCTACAATGAGCAGTTCTTC,CASSQGQAYNEQFF,TRBD1,TRBJ2-1,many,TRBV7-3
TGCAGCGTTGGGAGGGGTGAAGCCCAGCATTTT,CSVGRGEAQHF,-,TRBJ1-5,many,TRBV29-1
TGTGCCAGCAGCCCTAGGACTAGCGGGCAAGAGACCCAGTACTTC,CASSPRTSGQETQYF,TRBD2,TRBJ2-5,few,TRBV7-2
TGTGCCAGCAGCCAAGGGGGGAACACTGAAGCTTTCTTT,CASSQGGNTEAFF,-,TRBJ1-1,-,TRBV3-1
TGTGCCAGCAGCACCGGACCGAGGGACGGGGTGTATGGCTACACCTTC,CASSTGPRDGVYGYTF,-,TRBJ1-2,-,TRBV6-6
TGCGCCAGCACCCCAGACCCTGGGAGAGCTGAAGCTTTCTTT,CASTPDPGRAEAFF,-,TRBJ1-1,-,TRBV5-1
TGCAGTGCTAGAGATTGGGCGGGGGGGATGAATGAGCAGTTCTTC,CSARDWAGGMNEQFF,TRBD2,TRBJ2-1,few,TRBV20-1
TGTGCCAGCAGTCCCGCGGGACGAATATCCTACGAGCAGTACTTC,CASSPAGRISYEQYF,-,TRBJ2-7,-,TRBV12-3/TRBV12-4
TGCGCCAGCCGGGACAGGATATACAATGAGCAGTTCTTC,CASRDRIYNEQFF,TRBD1,TRBJ2-1,many,TRBV10-2
TGTGCCAGCAGTTACAAGGGGACAGGATATAACTATGGCTACACCTTC,CASSYKGTGYNYGYTF,TRBD1,TRBJ1-2,many,TRBV6-5
TGTGCCAGCATCTTAGAACCGTATAGCAATCAGCCCCAGCATTTT,CASILEPYSNQPQHF,-,TRBJ1-5,many,TRBV12-3/TRBV12-4
TGTGCCAGCAGGGGGGAGTTTAGCGGGAATTCACCCCTCCACTTT,CASRGEFSGNSPLHF,-,TRBJ1-6,many,TRBV12-3/TRBV12-4
TGCGCCAGCACCGTCTCGAAGAACACTGAAGCTTTCTTT,CASTVSKNTEAFF,-,TRBJ1-1,many,TRBV10-2
TGTGCTAGTGGTTTGGTACACGGGGGACAAGAGACCCAGTACTTC,CASGLVHGGQETQYF,-,TRBJ2-5,many,TRBV12-5
TGTGCCAGCAGCCGCGGGGCTTGGAATAATCAGCCCCAGCATTTT,CASSRGAWNNQPQHF,-,TRBJ1-5,many,TRBV6-2/TRBV6-3
TGTGCCAGCAGTTTTCGGTCCTTCAGGGCCTACGAGCAGTACTTC,CASSFRSFRAYEQYF,-,TRBJ2-7,many,TRBV12-3/TRBV12-4
TGTGCCAGCAGGCTCACAGATACGCAGTATTTT,CASRLTDTQYF,-,TRBJ2-3,many,TRBV6-1
TGTGCCAGCTCACCACGGGACAGGGGGCCGATTGGGGGCAATCAGCCCCAGCATTTT,CASSPRDRGPIGGNQPQHF,TRBD1,TRBJ1-5,-,TRBV18